A single sample gave rise to the 32 T cell receptor beta chains below, sequenced in a study of blood T cell repertoires in COVID-19. The assay was immunoSEQ multiplex PCR, and TCRdb's table has in-frame clones only and misses some. The sample contains roughly 250,000 clones, 87% of which appear only once. Sequencing input: PBMCs or T cells enriched from blood (not recorded which). Source of these receptors: a woman aged 30 to 39 with acute COVID-19.

The chain employs TRBV6-5 and TRBJ2-5, with 7 bases identical to TRBD1. The germline V gene encodes CDR1 MNHEY and CDR2 SVGAGI. This CDR3 spans 14 amino acids. V trimming: 8 bases; J trimming: 2 bases; junction bases outside the gene matches: 8. CDR3 nucleotide sequence: TGTGCCAGCTCTACGACAGGGCCTCAAGAGACCCAGTACTTC. This encodes CASSTTGPQETQYF.

The gene calls are TRBV10-3 and TRBJ1-5, with D maybe TRBD1 (6 bases). Germline values: CDR1 ENHRY, CDR2 SYGVKD. The CDR3 totals 15 residues. Trimming removed 5 bases at V and 1 base at J, with 12 bases between. The chain's CDR3 is CAISSGDGSNQPQHF. The CDR3 coding sequence is TGTGCCATCAGTTCAGGGGACGGGAGCAATCAGCCCCAGCATTTT.

The chain couples TRBV19 to TRBJ2-2; TRBD1 might be the D (5 bases). CDR3 length: 15 residues. CDR1 is LNHDA, CDR2 SQIVND, per germline (reference sequence). The V end lost 7 bases, the J end lost 0 bases, and 12 bases lay between the germline ends. The CDR3 loop is CASNTGDANTGELFF. CDR3 DNA: TGTGCCAGTAATACAGGCGATGCGAACACCGGGGAGCTGTTTTTT.

V gene TRBV24-1 combines with J gene TRBJ1-6; no reliable D call. Between the trimmed V and J ends, which lost 4 bases and 8 bases, there was a span of 8 bases. This CDR3 contains 13 residues. Germline V lookup: CDR1 KGHDR, CDR2 SFDVKD. The CDR3 spells CATSEYKDSPLHF. The CDR3 DNA reads as TGTGCCACCAGTGAGTACAAAGATTCACCCCTCCACTTT.

The CDR3: CATSRVDRKDEQFF. In DNA, the CDR3 is TGTGCCACCAGCAGAGTGGACAGGAAGGATGAGCAGTTCTTC. V usage is TRBV15 and J usage is TRBJ2-1; 7 bases line up with TRBD1. This CDR3 region has 14 residues. Germline loops: CDR1 LNHNV, CDR2 YYDKDF (reference sequence). J gave up 8 bases and V 1 base, and 5 bases lay outside the gene matches. Looking up the rest from reference TRBV15 and TRBJ2-1 gives the full variable domain: DAMVIQNPRYQVTQFGKPVTLSCSQTLNHNVMYWYQQKSSQAPKLLFHYYDKDFNNEADTPDNFQSRRPNTSFCFLDIRSPGLGDTAMYLCATSRVDRKDEQFFGPGTRLTVL.

The CDR3 loop reads CASSEGGQELFF. The CDR3 nucleotides are TGTGCCAGCAGTGAAGGCGGCCAAGAGCTGTTTTTT. The chain carries TRBV2 and TRBJ2-2; D not certain. Trimming removed 1 base from V and 11 bases from J, with 8 bases in between. This CDR3 has 12 amino acids. CDR1 SNHLY and CDR2 FYNNEI come from the germline V gene.

This rearrangement joins TRBV28 to TRBJ2-3; 11 bases map to TRBD1. The germline gives CDR1 MDHEN, CDR2 SYDVKM. Trimming removed 6 bases from V and 4 bases from J; junction bases left unmatched: 6. The CDR3 contains 15 residues. Written as DNA, the CDR3 is TGTGCCAGCAGGCTCTCGGGACAGGGGGCAGATACGCAGTATTTT. This sequence encodes CASRLSGQGADTQYF.

The chain links TRBV10-3 to TRBJ2-3, with D unresolved. CDR1 and CDR2 from the germline V gene are ENHRY and SYGVKD. V lost 8 bases and J 4 bases, leaving 13 bases between the germline ends. This CDR3 region has 13 residues. CDR3 DNA: TGTGCCATCTGGAGCTACTCGTCAGATACGCAGTATTTT. Amino acid sequence: CAIWSYSSDTQYF.

This clone appeared once. CDR3 loop: CASSSPGNNSPLHF. The DNA for the CDR3 is TGTGCCAGCAGCTCGCCAGGGAACAATTCACCCCTCCACTTT. The gene calls are TRBV28 and TRBJ1-6, with a possible D match to TRBD1 (5 bases). V lost 6 bases, J lost 7 bases, and 13 bases lay in between. The CDR3 has 14 residues. Germline assignment: CDR1 MDHEN and CDR2 SYDVKM.

This clone occurred once. The V gene is TRBV19, the J gene TRBJ2-7; the D gene is possibly TRBD1 (6 bases). CDR1 is LNHDA and CDR2 is SQIVND in the germline V gene (reference sequence). The CDR3 has 16 residues. Trimming took 4 bases from V and 0 from J, leaving 16 bases between them. CDR3 amino acids: CASSTGDILSSYEQYF. The CDR3, as DNA: TGTGCCAGTAGTACAGGGGACATTCTGAGCTCCTACGAGCAGTACTTC.

This clone was seen once. The V and J genes are TRBV5-4 and TRBJ1-1, with 8 nucleotides matching TRBD1. V shed 4 bases and J 0 bases; nucleotides not matched to a gene: 14. The germline CDR1 and CDR2 sequences are SGHNT and YYREEE (reference sequence). The CDR3 runs 18 residues. This CDR3 reads CASSPGQGRVKMNTEAFF. CDR3 sequence (DNA): TGTGCCAGCAGCCCCGGACAGGGAAGGGTTAAAATGAACACTGAAGCTTTCTTT. Based on the CDR3 plus reference TRBV5-4 and TRBJ1-1, the full variable domain is ETGVTQSPTHLIKTRGQQVTLRCSSQSGHNTVSWYQQALGQGPQFIFQYYREEENGRGNFPPRFSGLQFPNYSSELNVNALELDDSALYLCASSPGQGRVKMNTEAFFGQGTRLTVV.

The chain employs TRBV6-5 and TRBJ1-1, with no clear D. Germline V lookup: CDR1 MNHEY, CDR2 SVGAGI. The V and J ends lost 5 bases and 6 bases respectively, with 7 bases between them. The CDR3 has 11 residues. Here the CDR3 DNA reads TGTGCCAGCAGTACTCGCTCTGAAGCTTTCTTT. Its translation is CASSTRSEAFF.

The genes are TRBV6-6 and TRBJ1-2, with TRBD1 matching 8 bases. Per the germline V gene, CDR1 is MNHNY and CDR2 is SVGAGI (reference sequence). This CDR3 comprises 15 residues. After removal of 4 bases from V and 5 bases from J, the junction contained 9 bases not matched to a gene. This chain's CDR3 is CASSSPGQGIYGYTF. CDR3 bases: TGTGCCAGCAGTTCCCCCGGACAGGGAATATATGGCTACACCTTC.

The genes are TRBV9 and TRBJ1-5, with D tentatively TRBD1 (5 bases). The CDR3 extends over 16 amino acids. CDR1 is SGDLS and CDR2 is YYNGEE in the germline V gene. V lost 4 bases and J 4 bases, leaving 18 bases between the germline ends. This CDR3 reads CASSPLEGHGNQPQHF. The DNA for the CDR3 is TGTGCCAGCAGCCCCCTGGAAGGACATGGTAATCAGCCCCAGCATTTT.

The chain carries TRBV28 and TRBJ1-1, with a tentative D call TRBD1 (5 bases). Per germline, CDR1 MDHEN and CDR2 SYDVKM. Trimming left V 3 bases short and J 3 bases short, with 14 bases between. The CDR3 length is 15 residues. CDR3: CASSFWGPGDTEAFF. CDR3 bases: TGTGCCAGCAGTTTTTGGGGTCCGGGGGACACTGAAGCTTTCTTT.

The V and J genes are TRBV3-1 (or the pseudogene TRBV3-2) and TRBJ2-6; possibly TRBD2 for D (6 bases). The germline V gene has CDR1 LGHDT and CDR2 YNNKEL (reference sequence). V lost 4 bases and J lost 1, with 11 bases in between. The CDR3 extends over 16 amino acids. CDR3 in amino acids: CASSREDGSGANVLTF. The CDR3 nucleotides are TGTGCCAGCAGCCGGGAGGACGGATCTGGGGCCAACGTCCTGACTTTC.

This chain uses TRBV4-1 with TRBJ1-5; 7 nucleotides match TRBD1. Germline-derived CDR1 and CDR2 are MGHRA and YSYEKL. The junction had 10 bases not matched to a gene; V was cut back by 3 bases and J by 2 bases. This CDR3 has 17 residues. This chain's CDR3 is CASSQTMTGNGNQPQHF. CDR3 nucleotide sequence: TGCGCCAGCAGCCAGACAATGACAGGGAATGGCAATCAGCCCCAGCATTTT.

V and J are TRBV18 and TRBJ1-2; TRBD1 agrees at 10 bases. The V gene end was trimmed by 6 bases and the J gene end by 5 bases; junction bases not matched to a gene: 3. The CDR3 has 13 amino acids. CDR1 is KGHSH and CDR2 is LQKENI in the germline V gene. CDR3 amino acids: CASSGQGVYGYTF. CDR3 nucleotide sequence: TGTGCCAGCTCCGGACAGGGGGTTTATGGCTACACCTTC.

This clone was detected ten times or more. This sequence joins TRBV6-2 or TRBV6-3 and TRBJ2-7, with 9 bases lining up with TRBD2. This CDR3 contains 14 residues. Germline-derived CDR1 and CDR2 are MNHEY and SVGEGT. V shed 4 bases and J 6 bases; nucleotides not matched to a gene: 7. The CDR3 DNA follows: TGTGCCAGCAGTTCTCCCGGGACTAGCCGCGAGCAGTACTTC. Translated: CASSSPGTSREQYF.

This chain links TRBV18 with TRBJ1-2; D is perhaps TRBD1 (5 bases). The ends were cut back, 2 bases at V and 4 bases at J, with 14 bases in the middle. The CDR3 spans 15 residues. Germline loops: CDR1 KGHSH, CDR2 LQKENI. The CDR3 sequence: CASSPLTDTGYGYTF. CDR3 in DNA: TGTGCCAGCTCACCATTGACAGATACCGGCTATGGCTACACCTTC.

This chain connects TRBV28 to TRBJ2-1, with D tentatively TRBD1 (5 bases). Trimming shortened V by 6 bases and J by 3 bases, and 9 bases separated the two germline ends. Germline V lookup: CDR1 MDHEN, CDR2 SYDVKM. This CDR3 has 13 residues. The CDR3, as DNA: TGTGCCAGCAGAATACAGGACTACAATGAGCAGTTCTTC. It specifies CASRIQDYNEQFF. The full variable domain, with the rest looked up from reference TRBV28 and TRBJ2-1, is DVKVTQSSRYLVKRTGEKVFLECVQDMDHENMFWYRQDPGLGLRLIYFSYDVKMKEKGDIPEGYSVSREKKERFSLILESASTNQTSMYLCASRIQDYNEQFFGPGTRLTVL.

This clone was seen a handful of times. The chain is built from TRBV4-1 and TRBJ2-7, with D perhaps matching TRBD1 (5 bases). CDR1 and CDR2 (germline): MGHRA, YSYEKL. V lost 4 bases and J lost 2, with 18 bases in between. This CDR3 comprises 16 residues. CDR3 DNA sequence: TGCGCCAGCAGCCGGCACGTCAGGGCAGATCCCTACGAGCAGTACTTC. Protein product: CASSRHVRADPYEQYF.

V gene TRBV9 combines with J gene TRBJ2-1; 7 bases agree with TRBD2. There are 16 residues in the CDR3. CDR1 is SGDLS and CDR2 is YYNGEE in the germline V gene. V trimming: 6 bases; J trimming: 8 bases; junction bases outside the gene matches: 17. Here the CDR3 DNA reads TGTGCCAGCAAACGGGGTTTGGCTAGCGGTCTGGATGAGCAGTTCTTC. It translates to CASKRGLASGLDEQFF.

The J gene is TRBJ1-2, the V gene TRBV28; a possible D gene is TRBD1 (6 bases). V lost 6 bases and J lost 4, with 21 bases in between. This CDR3 has 16 amino acids. CDR1 and CDR2 from the germline V gene are MDHEN and SYDVKM. The CDR3 DNA reads as TGTGCCAGCAGCACCGGAGCAGGGGATTTTGGCTATGGCTACACCTTC. It encodes CASSTGAGDFGYGYTF.

This clone turned up a few times. The chain links TRBV5-6 to TRBJ1-1, with TRBD1 matching over 8 bases. J gave up 8 bases and V 1 base, and 4 bases lay outside the gene matches. The germline gives CDR1 SGHDT, CDR2 YYEEEE. This CDR3 spans 13 amino acids. The CDR3 nucleotides read TGTGCCAGCAGCTTGCCAAGACAGGGGGAAGCTTTCTTT. Protein sequence: CASSLPRQGEAFF.

The chain combines TRBV2 with TRBJ2-2; a weak D match, TRBD1 (6 bases). V shed 11 bases and J shed 0 bases, with 13 bases lying between them. The CDR3 consists of 14 residues. Germline-derived CDR1 and CDR2 are SNHLY and FYNNEI. The CDR3 coding sequence is TGTGCCTGCGTGGGGACAACGAACACCGGGGAGCTGTTTTTT. This encodes CACVGTTNTGELFF.

This clone was detected once. The chain is built from TRBV2 and TRBJ2-2; the D gene is possibly TRBD2 (6 bases). Germline assignment: CDR1 SNHLY and CDR2 FYNNEI. This CDR3 spans 17 amino acids. V shed 3 bases and J shed 2 bases, with 16 bases lying between them. The DNA of the CDR3 is TGTGCCAGCAGTGATTGGAGGGATTGGCGCAACACCGGGGAGCTGTTTTTT. Its translation is CASSDWRDWRNTGELFF.

The chain couples TRBV11-3 to TRBJ2-2, with a possible D match to TRBD2 (5 bases). Germline-derived CDR1 and CDR2 are SGHNT and YENEEA. The CDR3 has 15 amino acids. V shed 0 bases and J shed 5 bases, with 10 bases lying between them. The CDR3 DNA sequence: TGTGCCAGCAGCTTAGAGGGTAGAGGGACCGGGGAGCTGTTTTTT. This sequence encodes CASSLEGRGTGELFF.

V gene TRBV20-1 combines with J gene TRBJ1-4; no reliable D call. With 3 bases removed from V and 0 bases from J, the gap between germline ends came to 5 bases. Germline V CDR1 and CDR2: DFQATT, SNEGSKA (reference sequence). This CDR3 contains 13 residues. The CDR3 nucleotides are TGCAGTGCTAGTCGGGCAACTAATGAAAAACTGTTTTTT. Residues: CSASRATNEKLFF.

The chain links TRBV25-1 to TRBJ2-7; the D gene is possibly TRBD1 (6 bases). Trimming took 6 bases from V and 4 from J, leaving 7 bases between them. This CDR3 is built from 11 residues. Per the germline V gene, CDR1 is MGHDK and CDR2 is SYGVNS. This CDR3 is CASRQGYEQYF. The CDR3 bases are TGTGCCAGCAGACAGGGATACGAGCAGTACTTC.

The chain recombines TRBV5-1 with TRBJ2-7; TRBD1 aligns across 9 bases. There are 13 residues in the CDR3. Germline CDR1 SGHRS, CDR2 YFSETQ. V shed 4 bases and J 1 base; nucleotides not matched to a gene: 0. This CDR3 reads CASSGQGSYEQYF. The CDR3 coding sequence is TGCGCCAGCAGCGGACAGGGGTCCTACGAGCAGTACTTC. Together with reference TRBV5-1 and TRBJ2-7, the CDR3 gives the full variable domain: KAGVTQTPRYLIKTRGQQVTLSCSPISGHRSVSWYQQTPGQGLQFLFEYFSETQRNKGNFPGRFSGRQFSNSRSEMNVSTLELGDSALYLCASSGQGSYEQYFGPGTRLTVT.

This clone was detected once. The rearrangement uses TRBV29-1 and TRBJ1-1, with D possibly TRBD1 on 5 matching bases. The CDR3 has 14 amino acids. Germline CDR1 SQVTM, CDR2 ANQGSEA. V was shortened by 5 bases and J by 4 bases, with 17 bases between the two germline ends. The CDR3 DNA is TGCAGCGTTACCCGAACAGGCCAGGGCACTGAAGCTTTCTTT. Amino acid sequence: CSVTRTGQGTEAFF. Together with reference TRBV29-1 and TRBJ1-1, the CDR3 gives the full variable domain: SAVISQKPSRDICQRGTSLTIQCQVDSQVTMMFWYRQQPGQSLTLIATANQGSEATYESGFVIDKFPISRPNLTFSTLTVSNMSPEDSSIYLCSVTRTGQGTEAFFGQGTRLTVV.